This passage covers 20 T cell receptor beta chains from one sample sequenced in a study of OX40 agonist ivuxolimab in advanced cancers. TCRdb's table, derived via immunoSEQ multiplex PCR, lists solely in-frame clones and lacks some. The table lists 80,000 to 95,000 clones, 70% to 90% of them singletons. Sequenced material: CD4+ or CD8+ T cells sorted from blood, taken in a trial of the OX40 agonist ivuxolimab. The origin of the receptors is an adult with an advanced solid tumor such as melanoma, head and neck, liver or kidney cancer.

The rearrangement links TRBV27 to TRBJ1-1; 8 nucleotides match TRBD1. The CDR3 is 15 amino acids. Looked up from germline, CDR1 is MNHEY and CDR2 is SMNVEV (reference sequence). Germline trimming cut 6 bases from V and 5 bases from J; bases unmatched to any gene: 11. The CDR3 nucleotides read TGTGCCAGCAGCCCCTCTTGGCAGGGGGCGACTGAAGCTTTCTTT. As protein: CASSPSWQGATEAFF.

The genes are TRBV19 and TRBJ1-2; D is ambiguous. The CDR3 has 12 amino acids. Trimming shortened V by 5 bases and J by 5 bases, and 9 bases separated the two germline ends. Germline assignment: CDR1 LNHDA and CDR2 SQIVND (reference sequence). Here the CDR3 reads CASSGQYYGYTF. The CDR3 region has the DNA TGTGCCAGTAGTGGGCAGTATTATGGCTACACCTTC.

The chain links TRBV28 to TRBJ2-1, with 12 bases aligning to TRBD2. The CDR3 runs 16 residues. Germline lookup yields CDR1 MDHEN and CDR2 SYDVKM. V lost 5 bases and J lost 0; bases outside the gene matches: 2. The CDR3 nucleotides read TGTGCCAGCAGTGCGACTAGCGGGAGCTCCTACAATGAGCAGTTCTTC. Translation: CASSATSGSSYNEQFF.

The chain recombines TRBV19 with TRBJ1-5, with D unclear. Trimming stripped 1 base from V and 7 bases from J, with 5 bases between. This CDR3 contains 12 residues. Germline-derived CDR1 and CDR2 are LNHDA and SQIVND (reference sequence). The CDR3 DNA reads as TGTGCCAGTAGTATAGCAAGGCAGCCCCAGCATTTT. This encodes CASSIARQPQHF.

The CDR3 DNA follows: TGTGCCAGCAGTTACGGGGACTTCGACAATGAGCAGTTCTTC. Translation gives CASSYGDFDNEQFF. The chain is built from TRBV27 and TRBJ2-1, with D possibly matching TRBD2 (6 bases). The V gene lost 4 bases and the J gene lost 5 bases, with 12 bases spanning the gap. Germline CDR1 reads MNHEY; CDR2 reads SMNVEV (reference sequence). The CDR3 runs to 14 residues.

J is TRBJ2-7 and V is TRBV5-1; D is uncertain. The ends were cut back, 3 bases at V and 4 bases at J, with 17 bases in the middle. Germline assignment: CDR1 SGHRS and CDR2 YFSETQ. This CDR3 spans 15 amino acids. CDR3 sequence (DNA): TGCGCCAGCAGCTGGGGTCTCGGTTGGGTTTACGAGCAGTACTTC. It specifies CASSWGLGWVYEQYF.

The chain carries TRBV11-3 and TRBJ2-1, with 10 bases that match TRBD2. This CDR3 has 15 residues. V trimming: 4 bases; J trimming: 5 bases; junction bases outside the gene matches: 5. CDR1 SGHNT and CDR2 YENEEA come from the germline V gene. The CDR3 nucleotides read TGTGCCAGCAGCTACGGGACTAGCGTTCACAATGAGCAGTTCTTC. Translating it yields CASSYGTSVHNEQFF.

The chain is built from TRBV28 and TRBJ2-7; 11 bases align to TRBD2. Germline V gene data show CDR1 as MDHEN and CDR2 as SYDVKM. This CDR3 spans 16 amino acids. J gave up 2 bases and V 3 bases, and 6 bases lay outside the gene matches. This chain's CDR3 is CASSFSTSGETYEQYF. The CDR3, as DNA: TGTGCCAGCAGTTTCTCGACTAGCGGGGAGACCTACGAGCAGTACTTC.

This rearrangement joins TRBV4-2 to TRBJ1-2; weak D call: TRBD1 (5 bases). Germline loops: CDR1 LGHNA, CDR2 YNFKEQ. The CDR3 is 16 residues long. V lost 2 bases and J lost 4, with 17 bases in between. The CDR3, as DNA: TGTGCCAGCAGCCAATCACGACGGGGCTGGCGCTATGGCTACACCTTC. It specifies CASSQSRRGWRYGYTF.

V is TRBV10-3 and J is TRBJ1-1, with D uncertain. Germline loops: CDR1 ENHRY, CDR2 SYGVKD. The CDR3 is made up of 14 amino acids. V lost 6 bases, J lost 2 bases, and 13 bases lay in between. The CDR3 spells CAISRETANTEAFF. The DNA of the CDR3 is TGTGCCATCAGCCGAGAAACCGCAAACACTGAAGCTTTCTTT.

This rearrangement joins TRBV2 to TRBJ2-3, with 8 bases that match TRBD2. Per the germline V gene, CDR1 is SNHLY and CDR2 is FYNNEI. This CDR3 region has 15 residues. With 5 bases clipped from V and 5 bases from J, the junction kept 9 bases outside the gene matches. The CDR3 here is CASSRNGGGIDTQYF. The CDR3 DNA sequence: TGTGCCAGCAGTCGAAACGGGGGGGGAATAGATACGCAGTATTTT.

CDR3 region: CASSLTGEYGYTF. CDR3 coding DNA: TGTGCCAGTAGTCTCACAGGGGAGTATGGCTACACCTTC. V gene TRBV19 combines with J gene TRBJ1-2; 7 bases are shared with TRBD1. CDR1 and CDR2 (germline): LNHDA, SQIVND (reference sequence). Losses at the gene ends were 5 bases for V and 5 bases for J; bases not matched to a gene: 5. This CDR3 comprises 13 residues.

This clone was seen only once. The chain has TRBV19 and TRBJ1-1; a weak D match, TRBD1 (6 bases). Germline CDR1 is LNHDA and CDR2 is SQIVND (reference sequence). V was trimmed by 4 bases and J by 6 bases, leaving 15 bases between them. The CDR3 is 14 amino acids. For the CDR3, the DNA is TGTGCCAGTAGTACGACAGGCTGGAGAGCTGAAGCTTTCTTT. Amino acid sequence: CASSTTGWRAEAFF.

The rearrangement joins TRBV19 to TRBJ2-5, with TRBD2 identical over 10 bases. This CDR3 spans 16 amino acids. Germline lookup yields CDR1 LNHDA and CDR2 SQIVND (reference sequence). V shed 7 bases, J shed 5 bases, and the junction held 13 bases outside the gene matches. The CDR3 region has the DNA TGTGCCAGTACCTTAGGCCCTAGCGGGAGAGGTGAGACCCAGTACTTC. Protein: CASTLGPSGRGETQYF. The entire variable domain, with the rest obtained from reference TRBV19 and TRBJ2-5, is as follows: DGGITQSPKYLFRKEGQNVTLSCEQNLNHDAMYWYRQDPGQGLRLIYYSQIVNDFQKGDIAEGYSVSREKKESFPLTVTSAQKNPTAFYLCASTLGPSGRGETQYFGPGTRLLVL.

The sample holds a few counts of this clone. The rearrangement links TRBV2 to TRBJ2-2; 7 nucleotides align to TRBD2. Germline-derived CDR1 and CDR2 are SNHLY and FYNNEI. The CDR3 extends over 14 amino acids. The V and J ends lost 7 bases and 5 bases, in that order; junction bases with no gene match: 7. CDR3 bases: TGTGCCAGCAAAGATTGGGGGGGAACCGGGGAGCTGTTTTTT. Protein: CASKDWGGTGELFF. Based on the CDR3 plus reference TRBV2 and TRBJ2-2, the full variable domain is EPEVTQTPSHQVTQMGQEVILRCVPISNHLYFYWYRQILGQKVEFLVSFYNNEISEKSEIFDDQFSVERPDGSNFTLKIRSTKLEDSAMYFCASKDWGGTGELFFGEGSRLTVL.

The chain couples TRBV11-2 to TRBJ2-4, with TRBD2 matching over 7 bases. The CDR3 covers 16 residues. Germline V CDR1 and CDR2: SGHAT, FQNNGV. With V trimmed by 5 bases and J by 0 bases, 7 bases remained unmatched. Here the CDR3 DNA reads TGTGCCAGCAGCACCGGACTAGGACTAGCCAAAAACATTCAGTACTTC. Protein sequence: CASSTGLGLAKNIQYF.

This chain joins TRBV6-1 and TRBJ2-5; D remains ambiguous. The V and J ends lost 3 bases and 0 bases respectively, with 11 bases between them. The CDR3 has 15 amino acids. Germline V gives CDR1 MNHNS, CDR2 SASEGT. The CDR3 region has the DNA TGTGCCAGCAGTGACAGGAAGCCATACCAAGAGACCCAGTACTTC. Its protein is CASSDRKPYQETQYF.

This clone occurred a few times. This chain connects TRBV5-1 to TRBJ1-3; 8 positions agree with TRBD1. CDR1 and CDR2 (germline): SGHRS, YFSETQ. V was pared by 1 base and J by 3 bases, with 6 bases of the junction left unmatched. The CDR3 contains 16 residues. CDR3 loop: CASSLTGQGGGNTIYF. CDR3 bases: TGCGCCAGCAGCTTGACAGGACAGGGAGGTGGAAACACCATATATTTT.

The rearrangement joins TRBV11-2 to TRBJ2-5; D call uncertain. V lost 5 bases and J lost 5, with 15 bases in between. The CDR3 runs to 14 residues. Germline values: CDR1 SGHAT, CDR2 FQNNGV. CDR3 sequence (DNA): TGTGCCAGCAGCCGAGTGCCAGCCTCGGAGACCCAGTACTTC. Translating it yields CASSRVPASETQYF.

This CDR3 is CAWTRGTRGDAGELFF. DNA for the CDR3: TGTGCCTGGACCCGAGGAACCAGGGGAGACGCCGGGGAGCTGTTTTTT. The chain employs TRBV30 and TRBJ2-2, with D tentatively TRBD1 (6 bases). CDR1 is GTSNPN, CDR2 SVGIG, per germline (reference sequence). Trimming cost V 4 bases and J 6 bases, with 21 bases left between them. The CDR3 is made up of 16 amino acids.